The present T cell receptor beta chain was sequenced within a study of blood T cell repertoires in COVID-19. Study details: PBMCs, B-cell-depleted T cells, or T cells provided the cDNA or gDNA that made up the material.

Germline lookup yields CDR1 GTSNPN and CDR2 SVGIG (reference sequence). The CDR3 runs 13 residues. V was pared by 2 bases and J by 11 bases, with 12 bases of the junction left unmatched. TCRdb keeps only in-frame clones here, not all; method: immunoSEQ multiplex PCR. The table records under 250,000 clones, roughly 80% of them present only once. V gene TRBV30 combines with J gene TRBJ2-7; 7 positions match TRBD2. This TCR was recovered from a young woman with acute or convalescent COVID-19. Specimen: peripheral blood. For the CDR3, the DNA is TGTGCCTGGAGTCCCGAGCGGGAAACGAGGGAGTACTTC. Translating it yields CAWSPERETREYF.